This T cell receptor (beta chain) was documented in a study of blood T cell repertoires in COVID-19. On the study more broadly: The United States, Italy and Spain were the sources of the acute and convalescent COVID-19 samples. The cDNA or gDNA used as material had been derived from T cells, B-cell-depleted T cells, or PBMCs.

CDR1 WSHSY and CDR2 SAAADI come from the germline V gene. Trimming pared 5 bases from V and 8 bases from J, leaving 3 bases between. The CDR3 has 10 residues. Original analysis: Quantification of nucleated cells was approximated via reference gene primer amplification. The table came from immunoSEQ multiplex PCR; TCRdb's copy has only in-frame clones and leaves some out. For V, J and clone size, that table is used; D and trimming come from the DNA. The sample carries about 240,000 clones, about 85% recorded once. The TCR was taken from a woman aged 60-75 years with active or convalescent COVID-19. The chain carries TRBV10-2 and TRBJ2-2; D not certain. The sample was peripheral blood. The CDR3, as DNA: TGCGCCAGCAGTTCGGGGGAGCTGTTTTTT. It specifies CASSSGELFF.